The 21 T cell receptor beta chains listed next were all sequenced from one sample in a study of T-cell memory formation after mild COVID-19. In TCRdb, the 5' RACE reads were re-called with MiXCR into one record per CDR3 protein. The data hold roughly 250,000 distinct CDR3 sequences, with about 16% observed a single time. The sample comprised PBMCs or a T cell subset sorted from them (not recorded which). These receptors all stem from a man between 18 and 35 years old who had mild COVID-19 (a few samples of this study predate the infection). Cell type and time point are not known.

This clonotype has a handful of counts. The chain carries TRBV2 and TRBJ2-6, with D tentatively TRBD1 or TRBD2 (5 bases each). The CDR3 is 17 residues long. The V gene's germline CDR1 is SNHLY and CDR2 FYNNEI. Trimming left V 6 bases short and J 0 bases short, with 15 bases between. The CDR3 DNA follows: TGTGCCAGCAGGTCCCGGGACCCCTACTCTGGGGCCAACGTCCTGACTTTC. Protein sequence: CASRSRDPYSGANVLTF.

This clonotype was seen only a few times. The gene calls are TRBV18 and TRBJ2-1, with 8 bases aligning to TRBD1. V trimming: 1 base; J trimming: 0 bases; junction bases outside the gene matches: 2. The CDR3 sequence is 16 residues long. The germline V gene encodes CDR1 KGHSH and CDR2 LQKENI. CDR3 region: CASSPLGTGSYNEQFF. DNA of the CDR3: TGTGCCAGCTCACCACTGGGGACAGGCTCCTACAATGAGCAGTTCTTC. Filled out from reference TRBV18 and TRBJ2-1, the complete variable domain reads NAGVMQNPRHLVRRRGQEARLRCSPMKGHSHVYWYRQLPEEGLKFMVYLQKENIIDESGMPKERFSAEFPKEGPSILRIQQVVRGDSAAYFCASSPLGTGSYNEQFFGPGTRLTVL.

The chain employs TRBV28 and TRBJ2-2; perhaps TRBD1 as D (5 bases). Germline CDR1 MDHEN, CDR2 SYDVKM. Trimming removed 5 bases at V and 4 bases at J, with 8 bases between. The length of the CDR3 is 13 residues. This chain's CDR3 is CASSQGVTGELFF. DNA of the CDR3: TGTGCCAGCAGTCAAGGGGTCACCGGGGAGCTGTTTTTT.

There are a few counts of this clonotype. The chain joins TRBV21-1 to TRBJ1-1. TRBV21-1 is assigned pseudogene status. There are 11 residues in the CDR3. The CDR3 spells CASSKVSEAFF. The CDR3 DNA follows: TGTGCCAGCAGCAAAGTCAGTGAAGCTTTCTTT.

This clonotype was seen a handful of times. The CDR3 spells CSATRQGTNTGELFF. The CDR3 region has the DNA TGCAGTGCTACCAGACAGGGTACGAACACCGGGGAGCTGTTTTTT. This chain uses TRBV20-1 with TRBJ2-2; TRBD1 agrees at 7 bases. From germline, CDR1 is DFQATT and CDR2 SNEGSKA (reference sequence). This CDR3 comprises 15 residues. V lost 4 bases, J lost 0 bases, and 5 bases stayed unmatched.

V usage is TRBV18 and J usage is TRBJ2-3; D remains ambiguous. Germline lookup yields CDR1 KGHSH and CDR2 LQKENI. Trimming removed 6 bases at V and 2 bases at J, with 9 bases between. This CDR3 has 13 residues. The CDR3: CASSTAPTDTQYF. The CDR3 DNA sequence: TGTGCCAGCTCCACGGCCCCCACAGATACGCAGTATTTT.

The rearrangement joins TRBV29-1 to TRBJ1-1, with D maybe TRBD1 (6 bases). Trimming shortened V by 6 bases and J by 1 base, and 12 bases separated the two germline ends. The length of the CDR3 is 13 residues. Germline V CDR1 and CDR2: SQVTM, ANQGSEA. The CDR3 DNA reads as TGCAGCGTAGGGGGATGGGGGAACACTGAAGCTTTCTTT. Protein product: CSVGGWGNTEAFF.

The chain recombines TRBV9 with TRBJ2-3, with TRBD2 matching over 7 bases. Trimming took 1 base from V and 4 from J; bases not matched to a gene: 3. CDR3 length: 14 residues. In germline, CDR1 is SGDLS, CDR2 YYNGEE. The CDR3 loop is CASSVQGGADTQYF. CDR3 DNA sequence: TGTGCCAGCAGCGTACAGGGAGGGGCAGATACGCAGTATTTT.

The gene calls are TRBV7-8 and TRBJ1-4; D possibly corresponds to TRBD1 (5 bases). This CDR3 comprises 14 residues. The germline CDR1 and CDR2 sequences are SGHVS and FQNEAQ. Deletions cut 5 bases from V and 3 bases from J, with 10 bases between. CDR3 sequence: CASSPRVANEKLFF. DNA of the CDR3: TGTGCCAGCAGCCCCAGGGTAGCTAATGAAAAACTGTTTTTT.

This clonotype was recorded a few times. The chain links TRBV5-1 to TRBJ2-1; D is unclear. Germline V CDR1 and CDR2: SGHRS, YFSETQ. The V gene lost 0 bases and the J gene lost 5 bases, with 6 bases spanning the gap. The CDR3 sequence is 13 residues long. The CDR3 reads CASSLVGDNEQFF. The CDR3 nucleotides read TGCGCCAGCAGCTTGGTCGGCGACAATGAGCAGTTCTTC.

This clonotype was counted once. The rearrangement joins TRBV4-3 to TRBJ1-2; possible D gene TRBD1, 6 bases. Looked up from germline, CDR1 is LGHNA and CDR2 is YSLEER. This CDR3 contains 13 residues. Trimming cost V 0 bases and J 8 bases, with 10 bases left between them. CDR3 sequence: CASSQDQGRGYTF. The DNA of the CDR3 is TGCGCCAGCAGCCAAGATCAGGGGCGCGGCTACACCTTC.

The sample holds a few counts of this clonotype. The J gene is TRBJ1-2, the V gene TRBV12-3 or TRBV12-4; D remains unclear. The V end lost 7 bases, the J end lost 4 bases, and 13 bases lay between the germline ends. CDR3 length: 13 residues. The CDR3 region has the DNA TGTGCCAGCAATACACACGGGAGCTATGGCTACACCTTC. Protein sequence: CASNTHGSYGYTF.

CDR3 nucleotides: TGTGCCAGCAGCTTAGTCGGGACAGGGGCCCCAGCTAACTATGGCTACACCTTC. This translates into CASSLVGTGAPANYGYTF. J is TRBJ1-2 and V is TRBV7-8; TRBD1 matches 10 bases. Losses at the gene ends were 1 base for V and 0 bases for J; bases not matched to a gene: 8. The CDR3 is 18 amino acids. Germline V gene lookup returns CDR1 SGHVS and CDR2 FQNEAQ.

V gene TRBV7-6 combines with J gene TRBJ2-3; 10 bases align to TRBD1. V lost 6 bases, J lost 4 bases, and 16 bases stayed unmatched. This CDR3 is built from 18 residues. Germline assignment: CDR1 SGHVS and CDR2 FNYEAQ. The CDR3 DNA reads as TGTGCCAGCAGTCCTAATTCGGGGACAGGGGAATATGCAGATACGCAGTATTTT. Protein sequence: CASSPNSGTGEYADTQYF.

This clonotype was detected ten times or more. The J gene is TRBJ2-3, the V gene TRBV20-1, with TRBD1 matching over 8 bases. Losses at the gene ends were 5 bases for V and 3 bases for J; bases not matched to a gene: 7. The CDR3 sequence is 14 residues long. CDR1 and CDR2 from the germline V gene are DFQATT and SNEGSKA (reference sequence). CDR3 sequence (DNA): TGCAGTGCTGATACAGGGGGACGGACAGATACGCAGTATTTT. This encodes CSADTGGRTDTQYF.

The CDR3 nucleotides are TGCAGTGCAACGACAGGGGCCACTAACTATGGCTACACCTTC. Protein sequence: CSATTGATNYGYTF. This chain connects TRBV20-1 to TRBJ1-2; TRBD1 aligns across 8 bases. Germline CDR1 DFQATT, CDR2 SNEGSKA (reference sequence). The CDR3 consists of 14 residues. V dropped 6 bases and J dropped 0; count of bases not matched to a gene: 6.

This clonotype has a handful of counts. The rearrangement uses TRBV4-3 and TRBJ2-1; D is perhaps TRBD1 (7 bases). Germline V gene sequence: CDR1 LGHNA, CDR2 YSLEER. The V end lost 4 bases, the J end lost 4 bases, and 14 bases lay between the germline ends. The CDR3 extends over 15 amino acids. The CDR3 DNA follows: TGCGCCAGCAGCCGACAGGGAGGAACTTACAATGAGCAGTTCTTC. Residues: CASSRQGGTYNEQFF.

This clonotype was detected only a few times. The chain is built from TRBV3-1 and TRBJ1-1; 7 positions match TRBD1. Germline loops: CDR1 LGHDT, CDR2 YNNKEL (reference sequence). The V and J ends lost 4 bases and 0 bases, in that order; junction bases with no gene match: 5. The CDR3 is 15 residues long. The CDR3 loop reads CASSLNRGMNTEAFF. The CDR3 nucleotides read TGTGCCAGCAGCCTCAACAGGGGAATGAACACTGAAGCTTTCTTT.

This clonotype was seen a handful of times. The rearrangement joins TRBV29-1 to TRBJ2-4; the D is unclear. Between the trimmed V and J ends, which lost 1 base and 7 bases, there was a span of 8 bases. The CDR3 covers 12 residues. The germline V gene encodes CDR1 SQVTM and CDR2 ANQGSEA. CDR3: CSVEGSWNIQYF. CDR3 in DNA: TGCAGCGTTGAAGGGAGTTGGAACATTCAGTACTTC.

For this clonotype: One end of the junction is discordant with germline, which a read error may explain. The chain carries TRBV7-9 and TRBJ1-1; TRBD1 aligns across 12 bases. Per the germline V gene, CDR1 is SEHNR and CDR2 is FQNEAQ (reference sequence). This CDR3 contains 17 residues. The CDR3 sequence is CASSAGQGAAWDTEDLF. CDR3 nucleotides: TGTGCCAGCAGCGCGGGACAGGGGGCCGCCTGGGACACTGAAGATTTATTT.

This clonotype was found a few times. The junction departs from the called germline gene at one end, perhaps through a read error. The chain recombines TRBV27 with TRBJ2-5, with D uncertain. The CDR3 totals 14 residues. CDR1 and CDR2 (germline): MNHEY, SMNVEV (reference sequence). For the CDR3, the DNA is TGTGCCAGCAGTCTATCCTACCTCCAAGAGACCCAGTACTTC. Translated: CASSLSYLQETQYF.